A single sample gave rise to the 17 T cell receptor beta chains below, sequenced in a study of beta chain features in type 1 diabetes. The entirety of the isolated RNA underwent reverse transcription, so expressed TCRB transcripts were sequenced. Generated by immunoSEQ multiplex PCR, the TCRdb table keeps only in-frame clones and is missing some. The sample gives about 180,000 clones, roughly an eighth of which show up once; approximately 0.62% is in the top ten. The specimen sequenced was central memory CD4+ T cells from blood. These receptors all stem from a woman aged 18-29 years in good health.

This clone showed up just a few times. Other DNA sequences in this specimen translate into the identical CDR3. The chain has TRBV7-9 and TRBJ2-7; D is undetermined. Trimming left V 3 bases short and J 1 base short, with 4 bases between. This CDR3 has 12 amino acids. From germline, CDR1 is SEHNR and CDR2 FQNEAQ (reference sequence). CDR3: CASSFSSYEQYF. In nucleotides, the CDR3 is TGTGCCAGCAGCTTTTCGTCCTACGAGCAGTACTTC.

The chain carries TRBV5-1 and TRBJ2-5, with TRBD1 as a possible D gene (6 bases). The V and J ends lost 0 bases and 5 bases respectively, with 11 bases between them. The CDR3 is 14 amino acids. Looked up from germline, CDR1 is SGHRS and CDR2 is YFSETQ. This chain's CDR3 is CASSLDRDGETQYF. The CDR3 coding sequence is TGCGCCAGCAGCTTGGACAGGGACGGGGAGACCCAGTACTTC.

V usage is TRBV2 and J usage is TRBJ2-7; weak D call: TRBD1 (6 bases). CDR1 SNHLY and CDR2 FYNNEI come from the germline V gene. This CDR3 comprises 15 residues. Trimming removed 1 base at V and 2 bases at J, with 12 bases between. The CDR3 nucleotides are TGTGCCAGCAGTGAAGGGACAGCACCTCCCTACGAGCAGTACTTC. This sequence encodes CASSEGTAPPYEQYF.

V gene TRBV5-4 combines with J gene TRBJ2-7, with 12 bases fitting TRBD2. In germline, CDR1 is SGHNT, CDR2 YYREEE (reference sequence). This CDR3 contains 14 residues. Trimming took 4 bases from V and 6 from J; bases not matched to a gene: 5. CDR3 residues: CASSPRGLAGEQYF. CDR3 sequence (DNA): TGTGCCAGCAGCCCGAGGGGACTAGCGGGCGAGCAGTACTTC.

J is TRBJ2-1 and V is TRBV9; D may be TRBD1 (5 bases). Trimming removed 8 bases at V and 6 bases at J, with 18 bases between. This CDR3 is 14 amino acids long. The germline gives CDR1 SGDLS, CDR2 YYNGEE. In DNA, the CDR3 is TGTGCCAGTACAGGTACGGGTCGCAGCAATGAGCAGTTCTTC. Its protein product is CASTGTGRSNEQFF.

The chain employs TRBV27 and TRBJ2-1, with 14 positions matching TRBD2. CDR1 is MNHEY, CDR2 SMNVEV, per germline (reference sequence). The CDR3 sequence is 16 residues long. V shed 5 bases, J shed 13 bases, and the junction held 13 bases outside the gene matches. CDR3 amino acids: CASSPDPGTSGRKQFF. The CDR3 region has the DNA TGTGCCAGCAGTCCCGACCCGGGGACTAGCGGGAGAAAACAGTTCTTC.

The rearrangement links TRBV9 to TRBJ2-6; 7 nucleotides agree with TRBD1. Per germline, CDR1 SGDLS and CDR2 YYNGEE. V was pared by 0 bases and J by 4 bases, with 7 bases of the junction left unmatched. This CDR3 is 17 amino acids long. This CDR3 is CASSVGVRGIGANVLTF. CDR3 nucleotides: TGTGCCAGCAGCGTAGGAGTCAGGGGGATCGGGGCCAACGTCCTGACTTTC.

Only one count was recorded for this clone. This sequence joins TRBV28 and TRBJ1-5; no reliable D call. The V and J ends lost 1 base and 3 bases respectively, with 13 bases between them. Germline CDR1 MDHEN, CDR2 SYDVKM. The CDR3 contains 16 residues. The CDR3 nucleotides read TGTGCCAGCAGTTTATTAGGATTTACTACCAATCAGCCCCAGCATTTT. Protein sequence: CASSLLGFTTNQPQHF.

The gene calls are TRBV5-6 and TRBJ2-5, with D possibly matching TRBD1 (5 bases). Germline lookup yields CDR1 SGHDT and CDR2 YYEEEE. Trimming took 5 bases from V and 1 from J, leaving 15 bases between them. The CDR3 spans 15 residues. The CDR3 DNA follows: TGTGCCAGCAGTCCCCGACAGTTCAGCCAAGAGACCCAGTACTTC. It codes for CASSPRQFSQETQYF.

This clone turned up a few times. The chain carries TRBV29-1 and TRBJ2-2, with 7 nucleotides matching TRBD1. Losses at the gene ends were 4 bases for V and 5 bases for J; bases not matched to a gene: 7. Germline lookup yields CDR1 SQVTM and CDR2 ANQGSEA. The CDR3 consists of 14 residues. For the CDR3, the DNA is TGCAGCGTTGGTCCTCCAGGGGGAACCGGGGAGCTGTTTTTT. It yields the protein CSVGPPGGTGELFF.

The chain recombines TRBV7-2 with TRBJ1-2; 12 nucleotides match TRBD1. CDR3 size: 15 residues. Looked up from germline, CDR1 is SGHTA and CDR2 is FQGNSA. With 5 bases clipped from V and 6 bases from J, the junction kept 7 bases outside the gene matches. DNA for the CDR3: TGTGCCAGCAGCACCCCGGGACAGGGGGCCAATGGCTACACCTTC. This encodes CASSTPGQGANGYTF.

This clone showed up just a few times. The rearrangement links TRBV5-4 to TRBJ2-2; D is ambiguous. V shed 9 bases and J shed 4 bases, with 10 bases lying between them. Germline V gene lookup returns CDR1 SGHNT and CDR2 YYREEE (reference sequence). CDR3 length: 12 amino acids. CDR3 amino acids: CATGAVTGELFF. The CDR3 DNA reads TGTGCCACTGGAGCCGTCACCGGGGAGCTGTTTTTT.

This clone was seen more than once but under ten times. The chain employs TRBV30 and TRBJ2-1; 8 positions agree with TRBD2. The V gene end was trimmed by 4 bases and the J gene end by 4 bases; junction bases not matched to a gene: 9. The CDR3 is made up of 15 amino acids. The germline CDR1 and CDR2 sequences are GTSNPN and SVGIG (reference sequence). In DNA form, the CDR3 reads TGTGCCTGGATCCCACCGGGACTAGAATACAATGAGCAGTTCTTC. It codes for CAWIPPGLEYNEQFF.

This chain uses TRBV27 with TRBJ1-2, with a possible D match to TRBD1 (6 bases). The CDR3 has 16 amino acids. The V end lost 0 bases, the J end lost 0 bases, and 11 bases lay between the germline ends. The V gene's germline CDR1 is MNHEY and CDR2 SMNVEV (reference sequence). The CDR3 DNA reads as TGTGCCAGCAGTTTATCTGGGACACGAGCTAACTATGGCTACACCTTC. This gives the protein CASSLSGTRANYGYTF.

The chain links TRBV28 to TRBJ1-2, with D perhaps TRBD1 (6 bases). The CDR3 totals 12 residues. Germline values: CDR1 MDHEN, CDR2 SYDVKM. V was trimmed by 4 bases and J by 3 bases, leaving 6 bases between them. This CDR3 reads CASSWTDYGYTF. The DNA of the CDR3 is TGTGCCAGCAGTTGGACAGACTATGGCTACACCTTC.

This clone was observed a few times. V and J are TRBV7-2 and TRBJ2-1; tentative D call: TRBD2 (6 bases). Looked up from germline, CDR1 is SGHTA and CDR2 is FQGNSA. This CDR3 spans 17 amino acids. The germline V and J ends were trimmed by 5 bases and 4 bases, with 21 bases remaining between them. The CDR3 sequence: CASSPIAEGGGYNEQFF. The DNA for the CDR3 is TGTGCCAGCAGCCCGATCGCCGAGGGTGGGGGGTACAATGAGCAGTTCTTC.

This sequence joins TRBV9 and TRBJ1-1, with a tentative D call TRBD1 (5 bases). The V gene's germline CDR1 is SGDLS and CDR2 YYNGEE. The CDR3 is made up of 12 amino acids. Trimming left V 7 bases short and J 0 bases short, with 7 bases between. The DNA for the CDR3 is TGTGCCAGCTCACAGGTGAACACTGAAGCTTTCTTT. The encoded protein is CASSQVNTEAFF.